What follows are 17 T cell receptor beta chains derived from one specimen sequenced in a study of vaccination effects on CD4 cells after COVID-19. Their antigens are not known. Here immunoSEQ multiplex PCR was the method, and the copy in TCRdb shows in-frame clones only, minus some. The sample has some 22,000 clones, less than 85% seen once. Sequencing in the ViraFEST assay came after antigen-specific CD4+ T cells had been expanded with viral peptide pools, which were used to stimulate PBMC. Following a roughly ten-day culture, CD4+ T cells were purified. Either the BNT162b2 or mRNA-1273 vaccine was given to participants in two doses. The sample was CD4+ T cells from PBMCs cultured with SARS-CoV-2 spike peptides, taken after COVID-19 vaccination. These receptors all come from a human donor who received a COVID-19 vaccine.

This clone showed up just once. The chain employs TRBV3-1 (or the pseudogene TRBV3-2) and TRBJ2-7; D is possibly TRBD1 (6 bases). The ends were cut back, 4 bases at V and 1 base at J, with 14 bases in the middle. The CDR3 has 15 amino acids. Per the germline V gene, CDR1 is LGHDT and CDR2 is YNNKEL (reference sequence). This CDR3 reads CASSRAAGVSYEQYF. The CDR3 coding sequence is TGTGCCAGCAGCCGGGCGGCAGGGGTTTCCTACGAGCAGTACTTC.

The chain uses TRBV27 and TRBJ2-6; D unclear. Germline V gene data show CDR1 as MNHEY and CDR2 as SMNVEV (reference sequence). The CDR3 extends over 15 amino acids. Trimming pared 5 bases from V and 4 bases from J, leaving 12 bases between. The CDR3 bases are TGTGCCAGCAGTCCCGACGGTACGGGGGCCAACGTCCTGACTTTC. It translates to CASSPDGTGANVLTF.

The chain uses TRBV4-1 and TRBJ1-5; D unresolved. The CDR3 is 15 amino acids. Germline V gene data show CDR1 as MGHRA and CDR2 as YSYEKL. V shed 0 bases and J shed 7 bases, with 13 bases lying between them. The CDR3 DNA reads as TGCGCCAGCAGCCAAGACGGCCATCCGACCCAGCCCCAGCATTTT. This translates into CASSQDGHPTQPQHF.

V usage is TRBV30 and J usage is TRBJ1-6; D is perhaps TRBD1 (5 bases). V was shortened by 3 bases and J by 10 bases, with 19 bases between the two germline ends. The CDR3 spans 15 residues. CDR1 and CDR2 from the germline V gene are GTSNPN and SVGIG (reference sequence). This CDR3 reads CAWSRSWGVGSPLHF. The CDR3 DNA reads TGTGCCTGGAGCCGGTCTTGGGGGGTTGGATCACCCCTCCACTTT. The whole variable domain, filled in from reference TRBV30 and TRBJ1-6, reads SQTIHQWPATLVQPVGSPLSLECTVEGTSNPNLYWYRQAAGRGLQLLFYSVGIGQISSEVPQNLSASRPQDRQFILSSKKLLLSDSGFYLCAWSRSWGVGSPLHFGNGTRLTVT.

The chain carries TRBV3-1 (or the pseudogene TRBV3-2) and TRBJ2-7; possibly TRBD1 or TRBD2 for D (5 bases each). This CDR3 contains 14 residues. Trimming stripped 4 bases from V and 4 bases from J, with 14 bases between. CDR1 and CDR2 (germline): LGHDT, YNNKEL (reference sequence). The CDR3 bases are TGTGCCAGCAGCCCAAAAGGGGACGGTTACGAGCAGTACTTC. Its translation is CASSPKGDGYEQYF.

This clone was picked up a small number of times. This sequence joins TRBV4-1 and TRBJ2-5; TRBD1 agrees at 9 bases. CDR1 is MGHRA, CDR2 YSYEKL, per germline. This CDR3 spans 15 amino acids. The V gene end was trimmed by 2 bases and the J gene end by 4 bases; junction bases not matched to a gene: 5. CDR3 sequence reads: CASSQTGTGRETQYF. CDR3 coding DNA: TGCGCCAGCAGCCAAACCGGGACAGGGAGAGAGACCCAGTACTTC.

This clone has just a few counts. The gene calls are TRBV27 and TRBJ2-7; the match to TRBD2 covers 10 bases. The length of the CDR3 is 14 residues. After removal of 4 bases from V and 3 bases from J, the junction contained 3 bases not matched to a gene. Germline assignment: CDR1 MNHEY and CDR2 SMNVEV (reference sequence). CDR3 DNA sequence: TGTGCCAGCAGTTACCGACTAGCGGGCTACGAGCAGTACTTC. This encodes CASSYRLAGYEQYF.

The rearrangement uses TRBV7-6 and TRBJ2-5; TRBD2 aligns across 8 bases. The CDR3 loop spans 15 amino acids. J gave up 7 bases and V 5 bases, and 12 bases lay outside the gene matches. Germline loops: CDR1 SGHVS, CDR2 FNYEAQ. The CDR3 loop is CASSPSGPGLGTQYF. CDR3 nucleotides: TGTGCCAGCAGCCCTAGCGGGCCCGGGCTTGGGACCCAGTACTTC.

The rearrangement joins TRBV15 to TRBJ1-1; tentatively, D is TRBD1 (5 bases). Germline lookup yields CDR1 LNHNV and CDR2 YYDKDF (reference sequence). The germline V and J ends were trimmed by 1 base and 2 bases, with 14 bases remaining between them. The CDR3 is 16 amino acids. CDR3 region: CATSRVKGQGNTEAFF. The CDR3 DNA is TGTGCCACCAGCAGAGTCAAAGGGCAGGGTAACACTGAAGCTTTCTTT.

V gene TRBV3-1 (or the pseudogene TRBV3-2) combines with J gene TRBJ2-4, with 9 bases aligning to TRBD1. V shed 4 bases and J 8 bases; nucleotides not matched to a gene: 6. The CDR3 has 14 amino acids. CDR1 and CDR2 (germline): LGHDT, YNNKEL (reference sequence). DNA for the CDR3: TGTGCCAGCAGCCCCGGGGGACAGGGCGACATTCAGTACTTC. It yields the protein CASSPGGQGDIQYF.

The V call is TRBV5-1, the J call TRBJ2-7; no definite D call. Germline V gives CDR1 SGHRS, CDR2 YFSETQ. V dropped 4 bases and J dropped 3 bases, with 8 bases sitting between them. The CDR3 contains 12 residues. The chain's CDR3 is CASSQTFYEQYF. CDR3 DNA: TGCGCCAGCAGCCAGACCTTCTACGAGCAGTACTTC.

The V gene is TRBV29-1, the J gene TRBJ1-3; a weak D match, TRBD1 (5 bases). Trimming left V 7 bases short and J 1 base short, with 11 bases between. Germline V gene sequence: CDR1 SQVTM, CDR2 ANQGSEA. The CDR3 is made up of 13 amino acids. CDR3: CSGGGDSGNTIYF. For the CDR3, the DNA is TGCAGCGGGGGGGGAGATTCTGGAAACACCATATATTTT.

The table lists this clone with a count of one. The chain recombines TRBV7-6 with TRBJ2-7, with 9 nucleotides matching TRBD1. Unmatched junction bases numbered 6, after V lost 5 bases and J lost 1 base. Germline V lookup: CDR1 SGHVS, CDR2 FNYEAQ. The CDR3 loop spans 15 amino acids. The CDR3 here is CASSGTGTGSYEQYF. The CDR3 nucleotides are TGTGCCAGCAGCGGCACCGGGACAGGGTCCTACGAGCAGTACTTC.

The rearrangement links TRBV5-6 to TRBJ2-5; D is possibly TRBD1 or TRBD2 (5 bases each). Germline V gene lookup returns CDR1 SGHDT and CDR2 YYEEEE. This CDR3 has 13 amino acids. Trimming took off 7 bases at V and 3 bases at J, with 13 bases between the two ends. CDR3: CASLGADKETQYF. Written as DNA, the CDR3 is TGTGCCAGCCTCGGGGCGGATAAAGAGACCCAGTACTTC.

The chain links TRBV3-1 (or the pseudogene TRBV3-2) to TRBJ2-1; D ambiguous. V was trimmed by 2 bases and J by 1 base, leaving 3 bases between them. The CDR3 is 13 amino acids. Per germline, CDR1 LGHDT and CDR2 YNNKEL (reference sequence). CDR3 amino acids: CASSQLSYNEQFF. CDR3 bases: TGTGCCAGCAGCCAACTGTCCTACAATGAGCAGTTCTTC.

This chain connects TRBV4-1 to TRBJ2-4, with 15 bases matching TRBD2. Per the germline V gene, CDR1 is MGHRA and CDR2 is YSYEKL. V dropped 4 bases and J dropped 1; count of bases not matched to a gene: 11. The CDR3 length is 20 residues. As DNA, the CDR3 is TGCGCCAGCAGCCGAGAGCCGGGACTAGCGGGGGGCAGGGCCAAAAACATTCAGTACTTC. Its protein is CASSREPGLAGGRAKNIQYF.

The chain is built from TRBV7-9 and TRBJ1-1, with a tentative D call TRBD1 (5 bases). Germline assignment: CDR1 SEHNR and CDR2 FQNEAQ (reference sequence). V was trimmed by 1 base and J by 3 bases, leaving 12 bases between them. The CDR3 has 15 amino acids. CDR3 sequence (DNA): TGTGCCAGCAGCTTAGTTCAGACAGACCACACTGAAGCTTTCTTT. This sequence encodes CASSLVQTDHTEAFF.